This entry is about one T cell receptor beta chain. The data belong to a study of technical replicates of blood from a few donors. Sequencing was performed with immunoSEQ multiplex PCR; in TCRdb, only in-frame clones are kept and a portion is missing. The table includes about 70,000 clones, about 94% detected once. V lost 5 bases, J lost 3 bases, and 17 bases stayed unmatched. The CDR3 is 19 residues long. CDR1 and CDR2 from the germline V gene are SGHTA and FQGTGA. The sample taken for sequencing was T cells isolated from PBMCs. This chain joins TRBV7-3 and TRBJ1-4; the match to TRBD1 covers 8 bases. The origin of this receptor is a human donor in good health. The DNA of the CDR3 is TGTGCCAGCAGCAGCTTATCTCCGGGACAGGATTCATCTAATGAAAAACTGTTTTTT. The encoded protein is CASSSLSPGQDSSNEKLFF.